This TCR beta chain stems from a study of long-term antiretroviral therapy in people with HIV. Study at large: In the earliest collections, sampling predates the 2015 immediate-ART recommendation by about a decade. Study results and caveats: Gathering of blood took place between the mid-2000s and the late 2010s, possibly under older ART regimens.

As regards this clone: Antigen unknown.

The CDR3 contains 12 residues. V lost 7 bases and J lost 5, with 8 bases in between. CDR1 and CDR2 from the germline V gene are ENHRY and SYGVKD. Survey level was the resolution at which the v3.0 immunoSEQ assay ran. Sequencing aimed to cover about 35,000-55,000 T-cell genomes per sample. Data came from immunoSEQ multiplex PCR; TCRdb stores just in-frame clones and leaves some out. Here the sample spans about 25,000 clones, 70% to 80% being singletons. Sequencing was performed on unsorted PBMCs, taken 1.2 years after starting antiretroviral therapy. The sequence derives from a woman aged 40 to 50 with HIV. The rearrangement uses TRBV10-3 and TRBJ2-2; the D gene is possibly TRBD1 (5 bases). CDR3 region: CAIKGYTGELFF. CDR3 in DNA: TGTGCCATCAAGGGGTATACCGGGGAGCTGTTTTTT.